This is a list of T cell receptor beta chains from one sample in a study of OX40 agonist ivuxolimab in advanced cancers. TCRdb's copy holds only in-frame clones and misses some; the assay was immunoSEQ multiplex PCR. The sample has tens of thousands of clones, 92% seen once. Source: CD4+ or CD8+ T cells sorted from blood, taken in a trial of the OX40 agonist ivuxolimab. The receptors come from an adult with an advanced solid tumor such as melanoma, head and neck, liver or kidney cancer. Each CDR3 is given with its conserved first and last residue. The D gene is left open where the match is weak. For some rows the clone size is stated as once, few or many, or as a class when expanded; others skip it.

clone_size j_call v_call d_call cdr3_aa cdr3_nt
. TRBJ2-3 TRBV19 . CASSESGSGTDTQYF TGTGCCAGTAGTGAATCGGGTAGCGGCACAGATACGCAGTATTTT
. TRBJ1-4 TRBV9 TRBD1 CASSVFSGQGLNEKLFF TGTGCCAGCAGCGTATTCTCTGGACAGGGTTTAAATGAAAAACTGTTTTTT
. TRBJ1-5 TRBV23-1 . CASSQQGRSNQPQHF TGCGCCAGCAGTCAGCAGGGACGGAGCAATCAGCCCCAGCATTTT
. TRBJ2-1 TRBV7-2 . CASRHSAEQFF TGTGCCAGCAGGCACAGCGCAGAGCAGTTCTTC
. TRBJ2-4 TRBV5-4 . CASSLEGLIAKNIQYF TGTGCCAGCAGCTTGGAGGGCCTTATAGCCAAAAACATTCAGTACTTC
. TRBJ1-6 TRBV6-5 . CASRDTGMSPLHF TGTGCCAGCAGAGATACAGGGATGTCACCCCTCCACTTT
. TRBJ2-7 TRBV29-1 TRBD2 CSVGSSPSGEYEQYF TGCAGCGTTGGTTCATCTCCTAGCGGGGAATACGAGCAGTACTTC
. TRBJ2-5 TRBV11-2 TRBD2 CASSITSDGRETQYF TGTGCCAGCAGCATCACTAGCGACGGGCGAGAGACCCAGTACTTC
. TRBJ2-5 TRBV11-2 TRBD1 CASSLVRQGNQETQYF TGTGCCAGCAGCTTAGTTCGACAGGGCAACCAAGAGACCCAGTACTTC
. TRBJ2-7 TRBV6-1 . CASSGTDGGGPSYEQYF TGTGCCAGCAGTGGAACGGACGGAGGGGGACCCTCCTACGAGCAGTACTTC
. TRBJ2-5 TRBV5-1 . CASSLARETQYF TGCGCCAGCAGCTTGGCCAGAGAGACCCAGTACTTC
. TRBJ2-1 TRBV9 . CASSPTESYNEQFF TGTGCCAGCAGCCCCACAGAGTCCTACAATGAGCAGTTCTTC
. TRBJ2-3 TRBV19 . CASSLGTGATDTQYF TGTGCCAGTAGCCTCGGAACGGGGGCCACAGATACGCAGTATTTT
. TRBJ2-2 TRBV27 . CASSSLTGNTGELFF TGTGCCAGCAGTTCCCTGACAGGGAACACCGGGGAGCTGTTTTTT
. TRBJ2-7 TRBV30 . CAWSRGVGDEQYF TGTGCCTGGAGCAGGGGGGTCGGGGACGAGCAGTACTTC
few TRBJ1-1 TRBV7-9 . CASSLVGPDLWAFF TGTGCCAGCAGCTTAGTTGGCCCAGACCTTTGGGCTTTCTTT
. TRBJ2-7 TRBV2 . CASSYNIGAETSYEQYF TGTGCCAGCAGCTATAACATCGGGGCCGAAACGTCCTACGAGCAGTACTTC
. TRBJ1-6 TRBV4-1 . CASSQVQGNSPLHF TGCGCCAGCAGCCAAGTTCAGGGAAATTCACCCCTCCACTTT
. TRBJ2-7 TRBV4-1 . CASSLDVGVWEQYF TGCGCCAGCAGCCTGGATGTCGGCGTTTGGGAGCAGTACTTC
. TRBJ2-7 TRBV25-1 . CASSDHEQYF TGTGCCAGCAGTGATCACGAGCAGTACTTC
. TRBJ2-3 TRBV15 TRBD2 CATSPQRGASDTQYF TGTGCCACCAGCCCACAGCGGGGGGCCTCAGATACGCAGTATTTT
. TRBJ2-1 TRBV4-2 TRBD2 CASRQDSGGFYNEQFF TGTGCCAGCAGACAAGATAGCGGGGGGTTCTACAATGAGCAGTTCTTC
. TRBJ2-5 TRBV9 . CASSVEDWSETQYF TGTGCCAGCAGCGTAGAAGATTGGTCGGAGACCCAGTACTTC
. TRBJ2-7 TRBV27 TRBD2 CASSFSTSGYEQYF TGTGCCAGCAGTTTTTCGACTAGCGGGTACGAGCAGTACTTC
. TRBJ2-7 TRBV7-9 TRBD1 CASSLGQGNVLSYEQYF TGTGCCAGCAGCTTGGGACAGGGGAACGTCCTCTCCTACGAGCAGTACTTC
. TRBJ2-5 TRBV9 TRBD1 CASSVGQFGGQGRETQYF TGTGCCAGCAGCGTAGGTCAGTTTGGGGGACAGGGACGCGAGACCCAGTACTTC
few TRBJ1-1 TRBV9 TRBD1 CASGTGLNTEAFF TGTGCCAGCGGGACAGGGTTGAACACTGAAGCTTTCTTT
. TRBJ1-1 TRBV28 TRBD1 CASSLSSGDRGFRDTEAFF TGTGCCAGCAGTTTATCTTCCGGGGACAGGGGATTTCGGGACACTGAAGCTTTCTTT
. TRBJ2-1 TRBV21-1 . CASSKLAGDEQFF TGTGCCAGCAGCAAACTCGCGGGGGATGAGCAGTTCTTC
. TRBJ2-3 TRBV9 TRBD2 CASSVPTSGKTDTQYF TGTGCCAGCAGCGTTCCGACTAGCGGGAAAACAGATACGCAGTATTTT
. TRBJ2-1 TRBV6-1 . CASSEGPKGGNEQFF TGTGCCAGCAGTGAGGGACCAAAAGGGGGCAATGAGCAGTTCTTC
. TRBJ1-2 TRBV7-2 . CASSLEDTTYGYTF TGTGCCAGCAGCTTAGAGGACACTACCTATGGCTACACCTTC
. TRBJ1-2 TRBV27 TRBD1 CASSLSSPGQGYGYTF TGTGCCAGCAGTTTATCATCCCCGGGACAGGGATACGGCTACACCTTC
. TRBJ1-5 TRBV6-5 . CASSYATDSNQPQHF TGTGCCAGCAGTTACGCAACGGATAGCAATCAGCCCCAGCATTTT
. TRBJ1-5 TRBV5-4 . CASSTGSNQPQHF TGTGCCAGCAGCACAGGTAGCAATCAGCCCCAGCATTTT
. TRBJ2-7 TRBV5-1 TRBD2 CASSSGAGSTYEQYF TGCGCCAGCAGCTCTGGAGCGGGATCAACCTACGAGCAGTACTTC
. TRBJ2-1 TRBV7-9 TRBD2 CASSLASGSGNEQFF TGTGCCAGCAGCTTAGCTAGCGGGTCGGGGAATGAGCAGTTCTTC
few TRBJ1-5 TRBV9 . CASSVWGGQPQHF TGTGCCAGCAGCGTATGGGGGGGTCAGCCCCAGCATTTT
. TRBJ2-7 TRBV9 . CASSARDGGLYEQYF TGTGCCAGCAGCGCTAGGGACGGGGGTCTCTACGAGCAGTACTTC
. TRBJ1-6 TRBV5-1 . CASSLDAPYYNSPLHF TGCGCCAGCAGCTTGGATGCACCCTACTATAATTCACCCCTCCACTTT
. TRBJ1-1 TRBV18 . CASSPPENTEAFF TGTGCCAGCTCACCACCAGAGAACACTGAAGCTTTCTTT
. TRBJ2-1 TRBV7-9 . CATYQGGGRGEQFF TGTGCCACGTATCAGGGAGGGGGAAGGGGTGAGCAGTTCTTC
. TRBJ1-2 TRBV7-9 . CASSHAGEGYTF TGTGCCAGCAGCCACGCAGGGGAAGGCTACACCTTC
. TRBJ1-5 TRBV27 . CASSLQGIVNQPQHF TGTGCCAGCAGTTTACAGGGGATTGTCAATCAGCCCCAGCATTTT
few TRBJ1-1 TRBV9 . CASSVVGFTEAFF TGTGCCAGCAGCGTCGTAGGGTTCACTGAAGCTTTCTTT
. TRBJ1-4 TRBV9 . CASSQRGGEEKLFF TGTGCCAGCAGCCAGAGGGGGGGAGAGGAAAAACTGTTTTTT
. TRBJ2-7 TRBV5-6 . CASSLTGGSSYEQYF TGTGCCAGCAGCCTGACCGGGGGAAGCTCCTACGAGCAGTACTTC
. TRBJ1-6 TRBV11-2 . CASSLNRQNNSPLHF TGTGCCAGCAGCTTAAACCGGCAGAATAATTCACCCCTCCACTTT
. TRBJ2-3 TRBV6-6 TRBD2 CASSYQSGGTDTQYF TGTGCCAGCAGTTACCAGAGCGGGGGGACAGATACGCAGTATTTT
. TRBJ2-1 TRBV7-8 . CASSFGYEQFF TGTGCCAGCAGCTTTGGGTATGAGCAGTTCTTC
. TRBJ1-4 TRBV5-4 . CASSVGVLEKLFF TGTGCCAGCAGCGTAGGGGTACTAGAAAAACTGTTTTTT
. TRBJ2-3 TRBV4-3 TRBD2 CASSQDGGADTQYF TGCGCCAGCAGCCAAGATGGGGGGGCAGATACGCAGTATTTT
once TRBJ2-5 TRBV9 . CASSPFRGGPETQYF TGTGCCAGCAGCCCATTCAGGGGGGGGCCAGAGACCCAGTACTTC
. TRBJ2-3 TRBV5-4 . CASSRTGHTDTQYF TGTGCCAGCAGCCGTACAGGGCACACAGATACGCAGTATTTT
. TRBJ2-7 TRBV10-2 . CASRGGQPYEQYF TGCGCCAGCAGGGGTGGACAGCCCTACGAGCAGTACTTC
. TRBJ2-3 TRBV6-5 TRBD1 CASSYGAGGADTQYF TGTGCCAGCAGTTACGGGGCAGGGGGCGCAGATACGCAGTATTTT
few TRBJ1-3 TRBV9 . CASSGWENTIYF TGTGCCAGCAGCGGATGGGAAAACACCATATATTTT
. TRBJ2-7 TRBV6-1 . CASSHDPTRQYF TGTGCCAGCAGTCACGATCCTACGAGGCAGTACTTC
. TRBJ2-6 TRBV2 TRBD1 CASSVWTGAEDSGANVLTF TGTGCCAGCAGTGTCTGGACAGGAGCCGAGGACTCTGGGGCCAACGTCCTGACTTTC
. TRBJ1-1 TRBV11-2 . CASSLGGVAEAFF TGTGCCAGCAGCTTAGGGGGGGTGGCTGAAGCTTTCTTT